This T cell receptor (beta chain) stems from a study of patients and donors after allogeneic stem cell transplantation. TCRdb independently ran MiXCR on the RT-PCR reads; one entry per CDR3 protein. The sample shows about 96,000 distinct CDR3 sequences, 40% to 60% of them seen only once. V was trimmed by 1 base and J by 0 bases, leaving 6 bases between them. The germline V gene has CDR1 LNHNV and CDR2 YYDKDF (reference sequence). The length of the CDR3 is 14 residues. The rearrangement uses TRBV15 and TRBJ1-2; D is unresolved. What was sequenced was blood, either unsorted or a sorted T cell fraction (not recorded which). This TCR was sampled from a human donor who was either an allogeneic HSCT recipient or a stem cell or donor lymphocyte infusion donor (not recorded which). It is not recorded whose cells these are; they may come from a transplant donor. CDR3 residues: CATSRAAANYGYTF. Written as DNA, the CDR3 is TGTGCCACCAGCAGAGCAGCCGCTAACTATGGCTACACCTTC.